Below, 22 T cell receptor beta chains from the same sample are listed, as sequenced in a study of neurological immune-mediated disorders. TCRdb itself ran the 5' RACE reads through MiXCR, one entry per CDR3 protein. The sample has around 48,000 distinct CDR3 sequences; around a tenth are singletons. Sequences were obtained from PBMCs. All receptors come from a woman between 35 and 50 years old with HTLV-1-associated myelopathy (HAM/TSP).

This clonotype has at least ten counts. V is TRBV6-5 and J is TRBJ2-1; TRBD1 matches 7 bases. Germline lookup yields CDR1 MNHEY and CDR2 SVGAGI. The CDR3 totals 16 residues. V lost 0 bases and J lost 4; bases outside the gene matches: 6. The CDR3 reads CASSYSNRGPYNEQFF. CDR3 coding DNA: TGTGCCAGCAGTTACTCGAACAGGGGCCCATACAATGAGCAGTTCTTC.

This clonotype was seen many times. CDR3 DNA: TGTGCCAGTTCCTGGTCCTGGAGGGCCTATGGCTACACCTTC. This sequence encodes CASSWSWRAYGYTF. The chain combines TRBV19 with TRBJ1-2, with unresolved D. The CDR3 is 14 residues long. Deletions cut 8 bases from V and 4 bases from J, with 17 bases between. From germline, CDR1 is LNHDA and CDR2 SQIVND (reference sequence).

At least ten counts were recorded for this clonotype. The rearrangement links TRBV4-1 to TRBJ2-7, with TRBD2 matching 9 bases. Trimming cost V 0 bases and J 5 bases; bases outside gene matches: 11. CDR1 and CDR2 (germline): MGHRA, YSYEKL. This CDR3 is 17 amino acids long. Here the CDR3 DNA reads TGCGCCAGCAGCCAAGAAGGAGCGGGGGGCGCTCTGGACGAGCAGTACTTC. This codes for CASSQEGAGGALDEQYF.

This clonotype was seen at least ten times. The chain links TRBV2 to TRBJ2-7, with D uncertain. The CDR3 loop spans 16 amino acids. V was trimmed by 1 base and J by 0 bases, leaving 13 bases between them. CDR1 is SNHLY and CDR2 is FYNNEI in the germline V gene. In DNA form, the CDR3 reads TGTGCCAGCAGTGAAGAAGAATTAGGCAGCTCCTACGAGCAGTACTTC. This encodes CASSEEELGSSYEQYF. The full variable domain, with the rest looked up from reference TRBV2 and TRBJ2-7, is EPEVTQTPSHQVTQMGQEVILRCVPISNHLYFYWYRQILGQKVEFLVSFYNNEISEKSEIFDDQFSVERPDGSNFTLKIRSTKLEDSAMYFCASSEEELGSSYEQYFGPGTRLTVT.

The chain carries TRBV3-1 and TRBJ1-2; TRBD1 matches 7 bases. This CDR3 has 15 residues. Germline trimming cut 4 bases from V and 4 bases from J; bases unmatched to any gene: 9. Germline values: CDR1 LGHDT, CDR2 YNNKEL (reference sequence). The CDR3 bases are TGTGCCAGCAGCCTTGATTACAGGGGATTCTATGGCTACACCTTC. Encoded protein: CASSLDYRGFYGYTF.

At least ten counts were recorded for this clonotype. The V call is TRBV2, the J call TRBJ2-7; D gene uncertain. Trimming shortened V by 6 bases and J by 0 bases, and 9 bases separated the two germline ends. The CDR3 spans 13 residues. Per germline, CDR1 SNHLY and CDR2 FYNNEI. The DNA for the CDR3 is TGTGCCAGCAGAGATTGGCACTCCTACGAGCAGTACTTC. Translating it yields CASRDWHSYEQYF.

This clonotype was counted at least ten times. The rearrangement links TRBV7-8 to TRBJ1-1; unclear D gene. This CDR3 region has 14 residues. Germline assignment: CDR1 SGHVS and CDR2 FQNEAQ. V lost 2 bases and J lost 1, with 8 bases in between. CDR3 protein: CASSLRDPNTEAFF. The DNA for the CDR3 is TGTGCCAGCAGCTTACGCGATCCGAACACTGAAGCTTTCTTT.

This clonotype has ten or more counts. CDR3 nucleotides: TGTGCCAGCAGGGGGACTAGCCTTCCCCAAGAGACCCAGTACTTC. Translating it yields CASRGTSLPQETQYF. This chain links TRBV12-3 or TRBV12-4 with TRBJ2-5, with 9 bases fitting TRBD2. The CDR3 has 15 amino acids. J lost 1 base, V lost 6 bases, and 6 bases had no gene match.

This clonotype has a count of ten or more. This chain links TRBV2 with TRBJ1-1, with a weak D call TRBD1 (6 bases). The CDR3 spans 16 residues. V was trimmed by 4 bases and J by 5 bases, leaving 20 bases between them. CDR1 and CDR2 from the germline V gene are SNHLY and FYNNEI. CDR3: CASSGGSGTRTTEAFF. Written as DNA, the CDR3 is TGTGCCAGCAGTGGGGGGAGTGGGACACGGACGACTGAAGCTTTCTTT.

This clonotype was picked up many times. V is TRBV6-6 and J is TRBJ2-2, with D tentatively TRBD2 (6 bases). CDR1 and CDR2 from the germline V gene are MNHNY and SVGAGI (reference sequence). Trimming removed 5 bases at V and 0 bases at J, with 16 bases between. The CDR3 length is 17 residues. CDR3 sequence: CASSPGGGGTNTGELFF. In DNA, the CDR3 is TGTGCCAGCAGTCCCGGTGGGGGAGGAACGAACACCGGGGAGCTGTTTTTT.

This clonotype was counted many times. V gene TRBV3-1 combines with J gene TRBJ1-2, with D uncertain. The germline gives CDR1 LGHDT, CDR2 YNNKEL (reference sequence). The length of the CDR3 is 15 residues. Trimming pared 4 bases from V and 2 bases from J, leaving 14 bases between. CDR3 in amino acids: CASSRRSTENYGYTF. CDR3 nucleotide sequence: TGTGCCAGCAGCCGCCGTTCAACCGAAAACTATGGCTACACCTTC.

This clonotype has ten or more counts. This sequence joins TRBV4-2 and TRBJ2-7, with D perhaps matching TRBD1 or TRBD2 (6 bases each). Germline V gene data show CDR1 as LGHNA and CDR2 as YNFKEQ. V lost 4 bases to trimming and J lost 4 bases, with 11 bases between them. The CDR3 is 13 residues long. CDR3: CASSLRGEYEQYF. The CDR3 nucleotides are TGTGCCAGCAGCCTTAGGGGGGAATACGAGCAGTACTTC.

There are many counts of this clonotype. V and J are TRBV7-8 and TRBJ2-2; the D gene is possibly TRBD2 (5 bases). Trimming took off 8 bases at V and 4 bases at J, with 17 bases between the two ends. From germline, CDR1 is SGHVS and CDR2 FQNEAQ. This CDR3 is built from 15 residues. In nucleotides, the CDR3 is TGTGCCAGCCTCTCCGGGGTAAAGAGCACCGGGGAGCTGTTTTTT. Its protein product is CASLSGVKSTGELFF.

This clonotype is deemed medium-sized. The CDR3 bases are TGTGCCACCAGCGGTCCACTCGGGAACACCGGGGAGCTGTTTTTT. Its translation is CATSGPLGNTGELFF. This chain links TRBV24-1 with TRBJ2-2, with D unclear. The ends were cut back, 7 bases at V and 1 base at J, with 12 bases in the middle. The germline CDR1 and CDR2 sequences are KGHDR and SFDVKD. The CDR3 contains 15 residues.

This clonotype has a count of ten or more. The chain is built from TRBV12-3 or TRBV12-4 and TRBJ2-7; D might be TRBD1 (6 bases). The CDR3 loop spans 13 amino acids. V dropped 5 bases and J dropped 2 bases, with 10 bases sitting between them. The CDR3 region has the DNA TGTGCCAGCAGTGACAGGTTCACCTACGAGCAGTACTTC. Translation gives CASSDRFTYEQYF.

This clonotype was recorded at least ten times. This chain joins TRBV4-2 and TRBJ1-4; no clear D. The length of the CDR3 is 15 residues. CDR1 is LGHNA, CDR2 YNFKEQ, per germline. Trimming left V 1 base short and J 4 bases short, with 10 bases between. The CDR3, as DNA: TGTGCCAGCAGCCAAGGAGAGAGTTATAATGAAAAACTGTTTTTT. It is translated as CASSQGESYNEKLFF.

This clonotype was seen ten or more times. The rearrangement links TRBV21-1 to TRBJ2-3. TRBV21-1 is a recognized pseudogene. This CDR3 has 12 residues. CDR3 sequence: CASSNNTDTQYF. Written as DNA, the CDR3 is TGTGCCAGCAGCAACAACACAGATACGCAGTATTTT.

This clonotype was counted ten times or more. The genes are TRBV14 and TRBJ1-2; D gene ambiguous. This CDR3 comprises 15 residues. V lost 1 base and J 4 bases, leaving 13 bases between the germline ends. Germline values: CDR1 SGHDN, CDR2 FVKESK. The CDR3 protein is CASSQVSATIYGYTF. The DNA of the CDR3 is TGTGCCAGCAGCCAAGTGTCAGCCACGATCTATGGCTACACCTTC. Drawing the rest from reference TRBV14 and TRBJ1-2, the complete variable domain is EAGVTQFPSHSVIEKGQTVTLRCDPISGHDNLYWYRRVMGKEIKFLLHFVKESKQDESGMPNNRFLAERTGGTYSTLKVQPAELEDSGVYFCASSQVSATIYGYTFGSGTRLTVV.

This clonotype was seen just once. At one boundary the junction diverges from the germline segment, which might be a read error. CDR3: CASCLAGSGWAGDTQYF. CDR3 nucleotide sequence: TGTGCCAGCTGCTTAGCGGGGTCCGGCTGGGCGGGAGATACGCAGTATTTT. This chain links TRBV7-2 with TRBJ2-3; the match to TRBD2 covers 8 bases. This CDR3 is built from 17 residues. The germline V gene encodes CDR1 SGHTA and CDR2 FQGNSA.

The table lists this clonotype with many counts. The junction shows a germline mismatch at one end, possibly a read error. The chain couples TRBV20-1 to TRBJ1-1, with D possibly matching TRBD1 (6 bases). Germline-derived CDR1 and CDR2 are DFQATT and SNEGSKA (reference sequence). The CDR3 has 10 residues. In DNA, the CDR3 is TGCAGTGTATCCGGGGGGCAATCCCTATTT. Translation: CSVSGGQSLF.

This clonotype was counted a few times. J is TRBJ2-4 and V is TRBV12-3 or TRBV12-4; 8 bases are shared with TRBD1. V shed 6 bases and J 5 bases; nucleotides not matched to a gene: 3. This CDR3 contains 13 residues. CDR3 sequence (DNA): TGTGCCAGCAGACTACAGGGGGAAAACATTCAGTACTTC. Translated, it gives CASRLQGENIQYF.

This clonotype was found many times. The genes are TRBV28 and TRBJ1-1; D gene unclear. CDR3 size: 14 residues. Deletions cut 5 bases from V and 2 bases from J, with 12 bases between. Looked up from germline, CDR1 is MDHEN and CDR2 is SYDVKM. The CDR3 bases are TGTGCCAGCAGTGAAAATAGGTACAACACTGAAGCTTTCTTT. This translates into CASSENRYNTEAFF.